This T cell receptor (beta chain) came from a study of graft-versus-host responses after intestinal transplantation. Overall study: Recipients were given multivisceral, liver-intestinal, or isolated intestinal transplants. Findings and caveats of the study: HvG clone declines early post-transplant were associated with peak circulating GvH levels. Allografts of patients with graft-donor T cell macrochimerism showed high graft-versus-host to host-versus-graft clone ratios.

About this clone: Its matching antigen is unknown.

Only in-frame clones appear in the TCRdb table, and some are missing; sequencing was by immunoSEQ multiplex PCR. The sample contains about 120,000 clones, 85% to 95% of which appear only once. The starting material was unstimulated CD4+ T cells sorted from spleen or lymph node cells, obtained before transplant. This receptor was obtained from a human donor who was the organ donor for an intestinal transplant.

The CDR3 sequence is CASSRGTNYGYTF. CDR3 DNA sequence: TGTGCCAGCAGCCGAGGGACTAACTATGGCTACACCTTC. The chain has TRBV7-2 and TRBJ1-2; no firm D call. With 5 bases removed from V and 0 bases from J, the gap between germline ends came to 7 bases. The germline V gene encodes CDR1 SGHTA and CDR2 FQGNSA. This CDR3 has 13 amino acids.